Included here is one TCR beta chain sequence, with context. What it binds is not known. This record belongs to a study of shared clonotypes between healthy human individuals. There are 13 residues in the CDR3. V was pared by 3 bases and J by 7 bases, with 11 bases between. Germline V lookup: CDR1 PRHDT, CDR2 FYEKMQ (reference sequence). Selected positively for CCR7 and CD45RO-negative, naive CD8 cells excluded terminally differentiated effector memory CD45RA+ cells. The assay was immunoSEQ multiplex PCR, and TCRdb's table has in-frame clones only and misses some. The sample lists roughly 550,000 clones, roughly 95% occurring once. Study-wide results and limits: The diversity represented, both genetic and in exposure history, was limited by few donors. Larger estimated richness was generally seen in naive subsets than in memory subsets.

This clonotype originated in a woman aged 25 to 39 in good health. V gene TRBV13 combines with J gene TRBJ2-3; D tentatively fits TRBD1 or TRBD2 (5 bases each). Source material: naive CD8+ T cells sorted from blood. The CDR3 nucleotides are TGTGCCAGCAGCTTGGGGGAAAGGTATACGCAGTATTTT. Amino acid sequence: CASSLGERYTQYF.